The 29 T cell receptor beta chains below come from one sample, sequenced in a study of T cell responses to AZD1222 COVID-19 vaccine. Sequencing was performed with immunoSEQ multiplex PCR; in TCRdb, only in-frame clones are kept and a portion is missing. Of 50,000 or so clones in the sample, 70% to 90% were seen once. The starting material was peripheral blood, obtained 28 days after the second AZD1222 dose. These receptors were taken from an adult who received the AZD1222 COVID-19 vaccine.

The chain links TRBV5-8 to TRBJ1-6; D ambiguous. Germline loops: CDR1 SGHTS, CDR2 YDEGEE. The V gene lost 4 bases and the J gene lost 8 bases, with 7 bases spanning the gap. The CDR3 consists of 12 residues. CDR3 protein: CASSPRYSPLHF. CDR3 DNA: TGTGCCAGCAGCCCGCGTTATTCACCCCTCCACTTT.

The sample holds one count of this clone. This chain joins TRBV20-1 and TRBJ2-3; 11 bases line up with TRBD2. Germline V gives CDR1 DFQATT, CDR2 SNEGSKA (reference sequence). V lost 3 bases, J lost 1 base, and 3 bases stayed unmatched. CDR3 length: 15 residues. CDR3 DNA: TGCAGTGCTAGTAGCGGGAGGGCGGGCACAGATACGCAGTATTTT. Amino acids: CSASSGRAGTDTQYF.

CDR3 in amino acids: CASSLNPGGRDNEQFF. CDR3 nucleotides: TGTGCCAGCAGCTTAAATCCCGGCGGGAGGGACAATGAGCAGTTCTTC. The chain has TRBV7-9 and TRBJ2-1; 9 bases line up with TRBD2. This CDR3 is 16 amino acids long. V shed 2 bases and J 5 bases; nucleotides not matched to a gene: 7. Germline V gives CDR1 SEHNR, CDR2 FQNEAQ (reference sequence).

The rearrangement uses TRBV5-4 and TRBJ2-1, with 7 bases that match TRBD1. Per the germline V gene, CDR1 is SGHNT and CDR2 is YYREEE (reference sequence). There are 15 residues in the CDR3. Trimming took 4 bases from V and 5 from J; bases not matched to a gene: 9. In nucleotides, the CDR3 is TGTGCCAGCAGCCGAGAGGGACAGTACCACAATGAGCAGTTCTTC. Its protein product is CASSREGQYHNEQFF.

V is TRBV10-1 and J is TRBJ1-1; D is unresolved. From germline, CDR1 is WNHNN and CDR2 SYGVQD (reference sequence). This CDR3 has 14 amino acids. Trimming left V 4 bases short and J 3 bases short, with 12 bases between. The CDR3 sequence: CASSGGRADTEAFF. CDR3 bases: TGCGCCAGCAGTGGTGGGAGAGCCGACACTGAAGCTTTCTTT.

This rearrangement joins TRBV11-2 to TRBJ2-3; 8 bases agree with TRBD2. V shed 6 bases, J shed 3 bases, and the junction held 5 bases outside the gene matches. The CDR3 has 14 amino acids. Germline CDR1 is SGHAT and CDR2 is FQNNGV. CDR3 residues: CASSYLAGTDTQYF. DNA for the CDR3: TGTGCCAGCAGTTACCTAGCGGGTACAGATACGCAGTATTTT.

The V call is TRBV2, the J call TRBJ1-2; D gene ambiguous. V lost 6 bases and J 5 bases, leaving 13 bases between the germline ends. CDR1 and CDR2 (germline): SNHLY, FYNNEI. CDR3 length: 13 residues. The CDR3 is CASSPRIMYGYTF. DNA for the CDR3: TGTGCCAGCAGCCCACGGATAATGTATGGCTACACCTTC. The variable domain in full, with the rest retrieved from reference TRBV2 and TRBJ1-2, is EPEVTQTPSHQVTQMGQEVILRCVPISNHLYFYWYRQILGQKVEFLVSFYNNEISEKSEIFDDQFSVERPDGSNFTLKIRSTKLEDSAMYFCASSPRIMYGYTFGSGTRLTVV.

The CDR3 DNA sequence: TGTGCCAGCAGCAAAATTACAGGAAACCGACCGAGTGAGGGAAACACCATATATTTT. The encoded protein is CASSKITGNRPSEGNTIYF. The J gene is TRBJ1-3, the V gene TRBV21-1; the table's D gene call, TRBD1, was not cross checked with the DNA. TRBV21-1 is noted as a pseudogene. The CDR3 is made up of 19 amino acids.

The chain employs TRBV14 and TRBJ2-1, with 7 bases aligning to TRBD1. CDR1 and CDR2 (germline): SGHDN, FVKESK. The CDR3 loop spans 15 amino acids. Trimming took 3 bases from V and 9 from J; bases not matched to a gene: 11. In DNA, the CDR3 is TGTGCCAGCAGCCAGAGGTCCAGGGGGTGGAGTGAGCAGTTCTTC. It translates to CASSQRSRGWSEQFF.

The CDR3 loop is CASSLRDRGTGELFF. Written as DNA, the CDR3 is TGTGCCAGCAGCCTTCGGGACAGGGGCACCGGGGAGCTGTTTTTT. The rearrangement links TRBV13 to TRBJ2-2, with 10 bases that match TRBD1. The CDR3 is made up of 15 amino acids. V shed 5 bases and J 4 bases; nucleotides not matched to a gene: 4. Germline V gives CDR1 PRHDT, CDR2 FYEKMQ (reference sequence). The full variable domain, in which reference TRBV13 and TRBJ2-2 provide the parts outside the CDR3, is AAGVIQSPRHLIKEKRETATLKCYPIPRHDTVYWYQQGPGQDPQFLISFYEKMQSDKGSIPDRFSAQQFSDYHSELNMSSLELGDSALYFCASSLRDRGTGELFFGEGSRLTVL.

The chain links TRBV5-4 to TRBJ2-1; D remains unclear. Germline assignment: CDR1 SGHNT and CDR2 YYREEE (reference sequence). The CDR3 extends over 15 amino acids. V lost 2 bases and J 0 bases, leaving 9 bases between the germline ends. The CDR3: CASSFGSSSYNEQFF. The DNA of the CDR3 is TGTGCCAGCAGCTTTGGGTCTAGCTCCTACAATGAGCAGTTCTTC.

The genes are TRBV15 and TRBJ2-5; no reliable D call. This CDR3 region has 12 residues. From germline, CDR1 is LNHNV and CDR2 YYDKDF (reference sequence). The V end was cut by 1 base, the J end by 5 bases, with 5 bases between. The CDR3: CATSRVRETQYF. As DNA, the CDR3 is TGTGCCACCAGCAGAGTTAGGGAGACCCAGTACTTC. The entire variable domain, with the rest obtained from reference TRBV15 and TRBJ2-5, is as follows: DAMVIQNPRYQVTQFGKPVTLSCSQTLNHNVMYWYQQKSSQAPKLLFHYYDKDFNNEADTPDNFQSRRPNTSFCFLDIRSPGLGDTAMYLCATSRVRETQYFGPGTRLLVL.

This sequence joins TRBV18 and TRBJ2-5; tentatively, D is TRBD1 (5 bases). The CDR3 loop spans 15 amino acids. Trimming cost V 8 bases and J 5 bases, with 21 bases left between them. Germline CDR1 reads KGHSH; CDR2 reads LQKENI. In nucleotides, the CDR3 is TGTGCCAGCGCCCCTGCTGCAGGGTCCGGGGAGACCCAGTACTTC. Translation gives CASAPAAGSGETQYF.

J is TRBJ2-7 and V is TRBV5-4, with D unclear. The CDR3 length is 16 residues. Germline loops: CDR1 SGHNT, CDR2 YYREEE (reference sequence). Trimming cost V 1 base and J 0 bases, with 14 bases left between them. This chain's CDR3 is CASSLSSGRSSYEQYF. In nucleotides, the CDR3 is TGTGCCAGCAGCTTGTCCAGTGGGCGGAGCTCCTACGAGCAGTACTTC.

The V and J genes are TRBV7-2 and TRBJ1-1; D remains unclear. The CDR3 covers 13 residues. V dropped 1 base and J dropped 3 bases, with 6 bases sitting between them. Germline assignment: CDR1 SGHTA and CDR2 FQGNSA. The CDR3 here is CASSLDGHTEAFF. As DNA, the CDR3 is TGTGCCAGCAGCTTAGACGGGCACACTGAAGCTTTCTTT.

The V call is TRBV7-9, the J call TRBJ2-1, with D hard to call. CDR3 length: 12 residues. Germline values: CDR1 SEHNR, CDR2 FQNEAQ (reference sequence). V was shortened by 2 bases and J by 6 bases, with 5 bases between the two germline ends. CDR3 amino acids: CASSLRVNEQFF. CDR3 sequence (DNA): TGTGCCAGCAGCTTAAGGGTCAATGAGCAGTTCTTC.

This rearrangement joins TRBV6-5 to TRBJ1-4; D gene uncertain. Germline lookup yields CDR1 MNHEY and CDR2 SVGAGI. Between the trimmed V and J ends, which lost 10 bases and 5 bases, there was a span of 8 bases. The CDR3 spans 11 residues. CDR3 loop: CATRVNEKLFF. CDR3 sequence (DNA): TGTGCCACCCGAGTAAATGAAAAACTGTTTTTT.

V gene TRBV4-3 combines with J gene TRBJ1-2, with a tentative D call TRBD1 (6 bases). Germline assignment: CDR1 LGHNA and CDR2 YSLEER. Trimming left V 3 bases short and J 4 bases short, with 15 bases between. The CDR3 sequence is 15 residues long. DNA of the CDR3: TGCGCCAGCAGCCATCTACAGGGTCAGGGCTATGGCTACACCTTC. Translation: CASSHLQGQGYGYTF.

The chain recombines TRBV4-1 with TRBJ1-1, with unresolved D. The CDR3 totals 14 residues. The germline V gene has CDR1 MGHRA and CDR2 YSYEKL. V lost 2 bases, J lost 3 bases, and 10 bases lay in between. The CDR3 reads CASSQQQLDTEAFF. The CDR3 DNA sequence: TGCGCCAGCAGCCAACAGCAGCTGGACACTGAAGCTTTCTTT.

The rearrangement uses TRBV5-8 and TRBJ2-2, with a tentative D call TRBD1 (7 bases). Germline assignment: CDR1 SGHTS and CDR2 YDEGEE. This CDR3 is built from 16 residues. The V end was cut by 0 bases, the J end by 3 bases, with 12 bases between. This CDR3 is CASSLAGGPYTGELFF. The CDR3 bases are TGTGCCAGCAGCTTGGCAGGGGGGCCCTACACCGGGGAGCTGTTTTTT.

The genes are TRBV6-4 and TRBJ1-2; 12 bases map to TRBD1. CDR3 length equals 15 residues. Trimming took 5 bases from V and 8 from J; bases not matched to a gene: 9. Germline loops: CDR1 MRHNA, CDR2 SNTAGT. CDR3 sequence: CASSNPGQGAEGYTF. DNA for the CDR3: TGTGCCAGCAGTAATCCGGGACAGGGGGCGGAAGGCTACACCTTC.

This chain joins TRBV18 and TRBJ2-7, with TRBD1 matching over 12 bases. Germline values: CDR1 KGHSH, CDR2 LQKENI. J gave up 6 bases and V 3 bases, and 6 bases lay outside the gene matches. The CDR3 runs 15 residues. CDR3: CASSPMGQGAGEQYF. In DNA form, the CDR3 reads TGTGCCAGCTCACCGATGGGACAGGGGGCGGGCGAGCAGTACTTC.

CDR3 protein: CASTHYNSGNTIYF. The CDR3 nucleotides are TGTGCCAGCACTCACTACAACTCTGGAAACACCATATATTTT. This chain joins TRBV11-2 and TRBJ1-3; D call uncertain. Germline CDR1 reads SGHAT; CDR2 reads FQNNGV. This CDR3 is 14 amino acids long. The V end was cut by 7 bases, the J end by 0 bases, with 10 bases between.

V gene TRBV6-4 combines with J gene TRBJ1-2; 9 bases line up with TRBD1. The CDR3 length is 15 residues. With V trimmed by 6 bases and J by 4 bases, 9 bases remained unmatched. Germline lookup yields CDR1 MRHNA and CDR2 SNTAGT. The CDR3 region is CASSSTGTGLYGYTF. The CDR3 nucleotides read TGTGCCAGCAGCAGCACCGGGACAGGGCTCTATGGCTACACCTTC.

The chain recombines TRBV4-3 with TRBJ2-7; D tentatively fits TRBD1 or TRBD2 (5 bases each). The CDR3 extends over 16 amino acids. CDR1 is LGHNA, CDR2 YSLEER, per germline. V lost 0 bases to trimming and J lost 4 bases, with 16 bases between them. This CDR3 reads CASSQDWRQGVYEQYF. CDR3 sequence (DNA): TGCGCCAGCAGCCAAGATTGGCGGCAGGGAGTATACGAGCAGTACTTC.

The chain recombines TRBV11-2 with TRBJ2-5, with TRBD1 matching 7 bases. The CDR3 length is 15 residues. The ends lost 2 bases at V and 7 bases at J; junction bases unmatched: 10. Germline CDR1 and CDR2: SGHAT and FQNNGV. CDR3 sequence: CASSLTGVWGGTQYF. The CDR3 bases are TGTGCCAGCAGCTTAACAGGGGTTTGGGGCGGGACCCAGTACTTC.

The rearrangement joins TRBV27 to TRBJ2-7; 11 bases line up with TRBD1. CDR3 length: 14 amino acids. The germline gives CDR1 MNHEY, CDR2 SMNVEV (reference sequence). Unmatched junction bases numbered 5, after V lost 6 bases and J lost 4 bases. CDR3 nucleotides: TGTGCCAGCAGCGTGGGGGACAGGGGGTACGAGCAGTACTTC. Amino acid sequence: CASSVGDRGYEQYF.

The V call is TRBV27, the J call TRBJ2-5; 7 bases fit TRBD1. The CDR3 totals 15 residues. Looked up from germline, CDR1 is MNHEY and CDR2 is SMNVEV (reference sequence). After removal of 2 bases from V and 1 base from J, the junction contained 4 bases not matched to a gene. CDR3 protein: CASSLVSGGQETQYF. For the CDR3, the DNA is TGTGCCAGCAGTTTAGTTTCAGGGGGCCAAGAGACCCAGTACTTC.

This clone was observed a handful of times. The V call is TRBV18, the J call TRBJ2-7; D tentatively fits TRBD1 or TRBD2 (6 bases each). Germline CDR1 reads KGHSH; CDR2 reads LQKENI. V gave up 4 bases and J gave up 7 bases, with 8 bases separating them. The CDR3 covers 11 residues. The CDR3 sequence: CASSRGAEQYF. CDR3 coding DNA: TGTGCCAGCTCACGGGGGGCGGAGCAGTACTTC.